This T cell receptor (beta chain) was retrieved from a study of CD4 T cells in relation to SARS-CoV-2 and coronaviruses. Overall study context: Crossreactive spike epitopes shared across donors were mapped to their HLA restriction.

The method was immunoSEQ multiplex PCR; TCRdb's version includes in-frame clones alone and lacks a portion of them. The sample yields roughly 61,000 clones, around 86% seen once. Unexposed donor CD4+ T cells date from 2011-2018, before the COVID-19 pandemic. This clone was seen a handful of times. The antigen remains unidentified. The CDR3 totals 14 residues. J was trimmed by 2 bases and V by 7 bases; bases with no gene match: 7. CDR1 and CDR2 (germline): WNHNN, SYGVQD (reference sequence). Whole-study findings and limits: Monoreactive clones expanded significantly more to SARS-CoV-2 than crossreactive clones did. No donor gave both pre-pandemic and post-infection samples.

Sequenced input: memory CD4+ T cells from PBMCs. This chain links TRBV10-1 with TRBJ1-1, with 7 nucleotides matching TRBD1. The TCR sequence derives from a human donor in good health. The CDR3 is CASTSGTANTEAFF. CDR3 sequence (DNA): TGCGCCAGCACCTCCGGGACAGCTAACACTGAAGCTTTCTTT.